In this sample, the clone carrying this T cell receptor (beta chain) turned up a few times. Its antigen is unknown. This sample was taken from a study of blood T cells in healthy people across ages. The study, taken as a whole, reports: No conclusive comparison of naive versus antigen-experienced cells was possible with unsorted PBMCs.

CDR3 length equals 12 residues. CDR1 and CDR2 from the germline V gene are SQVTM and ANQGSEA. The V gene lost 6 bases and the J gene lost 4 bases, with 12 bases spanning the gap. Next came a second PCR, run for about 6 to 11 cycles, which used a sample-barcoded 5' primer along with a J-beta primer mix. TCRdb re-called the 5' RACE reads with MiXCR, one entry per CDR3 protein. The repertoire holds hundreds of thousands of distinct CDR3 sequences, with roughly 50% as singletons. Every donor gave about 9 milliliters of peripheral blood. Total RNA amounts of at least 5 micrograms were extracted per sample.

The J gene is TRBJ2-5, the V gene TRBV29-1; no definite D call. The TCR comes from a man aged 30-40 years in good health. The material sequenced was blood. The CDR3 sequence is CSVSKGLETQYF. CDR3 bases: TGCAGCGTGAGCAAAGGGTTAGAGACCCAGTACTTC.